Below are 10 T cell receptor beta chains sequenced from a single sample in a study of tumor-infiltrating lymphocytes in oesophageal squamous cell carcinoma. One entry per CDR3 protein, called by TCRdb with MiXCR from the PCR reads. The sample lists approximately 20,000 distinct CDR3 sequences, less than 45% occurring once. Sequenced sample: normal esophageal tissue next to the tumor. These receptors originate from a male donor with esophageal squamous cell carcinoma.

The chain joins TRBV7-8 to TRBJ2-1, with TRBD2 matching over 14 bases. V shed 6 bases and J 5 bases; nucleotides not matched to a gene: 6. CDR3 length: 16 residues. Germline CDR1 and CDR2: SGHVS and FQNEAQ. CDR3 sequence reads: CASRSPGLAGDNEQFF. The CDR3 DNA reads TGTGCCAGCAGGTCACCGGGACTAGCGGGAGACAATGAGCAGTTCTTC.

The chain combines TRBV7-4 with TRBJ1-2; D gene ambiguous. V lost 3 bases and J lost 0, with 11 bases in between. Germline CDR1 reads SGHVT; CDR2 reads SQSDAQ. The CDR3 sequence is 15 residues long. CDR3 residues: CASSFSAQANYGYTF. The CDR3, as DNA: TGTGCCAGCAGCTTTTCAGCTCAAGCTAACTATGGCTACACCTTC.

This clonotype was observed a few times. One base away lies a much larger clone, so this may be a sequencing read error. The chain employs TRBV6-4 and TRBJ2-7; 7 positions match TRBD2. The ends lost 6 bases at V and 7 bases at J; junction bases unmatched: 15. Germline CDR1 MRHNA, CDR2 SNTAGT. The CDR3 totals 15 residues. In DNA form, the CDR3 reads TGTGCCAGCAGCCCCTCTAGCGGACCATACAATGAGCAGTACTTC. It yields the protein CASSPSSGPYNEQYF.

This clonotype was counted between two and nine times. V usage is TRBV10-3 and J usage is TRBJ2-3; possibly TRBD1 for D (5 bases). This CDR3 has 15 amino acids. Germline V CDR1 and CDR2: ENHRY, SYGVKD. V lost 3 bases and J lost 3, with 13 bases in between. The CDR3 coding sequence is TGTGCCATCAGTGAAGGGGTCGGAGAGACAGATACGCAGTATTTT. Protein product: CAISEGVGETDTQYF.

This clonotype was seen a single time. Without the conserved terminal phenylalanine or tryptophan, this CDR3 likely stems from a read error. The DNA is omitted, as the CDR3 cannot be located on it reliably, and the CDR3 follows TCRdb's listing. The CDR3: CATTLGPSYNEQYFGA. The chain combines TRBV28 with TRBJ2-5; the tabulated D call, TRBD2, remains unverified against the DNA. Per the germline V gene, CDR1 is MDHEN and CDR2 is SYDVKM. The CDR3 numbers 16 amino acids, ends counted.

Concerning this clonotype itself: This likely comes from a read error, as the CDR3 has no conserved phenylalanine or tryptophan at its end. The limits of the CDR3 on the DNA are not certain, so only TCRdb's listed CDR3 is given. The chain recombines TRBV7-8 with TRBJ2-1; the table gives TRBD2 as D, unverified against the DNA. The CDR3 totals 17 residues, both ends included. Germline CDR1 SGHVS, CDR2 FQNEAQ. The CDR3 sequence is CASSLVAGTSYEQYFGN.

Points on this clonotype: A read error may account for a junction end that differs from germline. J is TRBJ2-4 and V is TRBV12-3 or TRBV12-4; tentatively, D is TRBD1 or TRBD2 (7 bases each). The CDR3 length is 14 residues. CDR3 nucleotides: TGTGCCAGCACCAGGGGGGGTGTTAATTCACCCCCCCACTTC. Protein product: CASTRGGVNSPPHF.

As for this clonotype: A read error may account for a junction end that differs from germline. This chain connects TRBV6-2 or TRBV6-3 to TRBJ2-7; D unclear. Germline V lookup: CDR1 MNHEY, CDR2 SVGEGT. The CDR3 totals 14 residues. CDR3 loop: CASSQPDHSNEQYF. The CDR3 nucleotides are TGTGCCAGCAGTCAACCGGACCACTCCAACGAGCAGTACTTC.

Of note for this clonotype: Compared with germline, one end of the junction differs, possibly owing to a read error. The genes are TRBV5-8 and TRBJ2-5; D possibly corresponds to TRBD2 (5 bases). The DNA matches TRBJ2-7 better at its end, which makes the J call doubtful. This CDR3 contains 17 residues. Germline CDR1 reads SGHTS; CDR2 reads YDEGEE. CDR3 amino acids: CAGSLGEPFLRGYEQYF. The CDR3 DNA follows: TGTGCCGGCAGCCTTGGGGAGCCATTTCTCAGAGGTTACGAGCAGTACTTC.

Regarding this clonotype: Without the conserved terminal phenylalanine or tryptophan, this CDR3 likely stems from a read error. No DNA is shown, since the ends of the CDR3 on it are uncertain; the CDR3 is the one TCRdb lists. V is TRBV28 and J is TRBJ2-2; TRBD2, the table's D call, was not compared with the DNA. Both ends counted, the CDR3 spans 9 residues. Per germline, CDR1 MDHEN and CDR2 SYDVKM. The CDR3 sequence: CASSLETRA.